The rows below give T cell receptor beta chains drawn from one sample of a study of T cells after posttransplantation cyclophosphamide. Profiled with immunoSEQ multiplex PCR; TCRdb holds only in-frame clones, not every one. The data contain 9,900 or so clones, roughly 98% of them singletons. Sequenced input: naive CD4+ T cells sorted from PBMCs. The origin of the receptors is a woman between 55 and 75 years old in good health, CMV-negative, and a related stem cell transplant donor. CDR3s include the opening cysteine and the closing phenylalanine or tryptophan. The D gene is left open where the match is weak. Some rows mark clone size as missing; the rest say once, few, many or name a class of expanded clone.

>TRBD2|NA|TRBV7-9|TRBJ2-7
TGTGCCAGCAGCTTAGCTGGTAGCGGGACGGGGGAGCAGTACTTC
CASSLAGSGTGEQYF
>TRBD1|NA|TRBV20-1|TRBJ2-7
TGCAGTGCTCCGACAGGGTCCGAGCAGTACTTC
CSAPTGSEQYF
>TRBD1|NA|TRBV9|TRBJ1-2
TGTGCCAGCAGCGTCTACAGGGGTTATAGCGGCTACACCTTC
CASSVYRGYSGYTF
>NA|once|TRBV19|TRBJ2-3
TGTGCCAGTAGCCTCGGGGATACGCAGTATTTT
CASSLGDTQYF
>TRBD1|NA|TRBV4-3|TRBJ2-3
TGCGCCAGCAGCCAACAACCTGACAGGGAAAGCACAGATACGCAGTATTTT
CASSQQPDRESTDTQYF
>TRBD1|NA|TRBV5-1|TRBJ2-5
TGCGCCAGCAGCTACGGACAGGGCCAAGAGACCCAGTACTTC
CASSYGQGQETQYF
>TRBD1|NA|TRBV5-1|TRBJ2-7
TGCGCCAGTCAGATAGGACAGGGCCAATACGAGCAGTACTTC
CASQIGQGQYEQYF
>TRBD1|NA|TRBV5-1|TRBJ1-4
TGCGCCAGCAGCCCCCGGACAGGGATTAATGAAAAACTGTTTTTT
CASSPRTGINEKLFF
>NA|NA|TRBV4-1|TRBJ1-2
TGCGCCAGCAGTGGGCCCCTACAAGCTAACTATGGCTACACCTTC
CASSGPLQANYGYTF
>NA|NA|TRBV5-6|TRBJ2-3
TGTGCCAGCAGCTTGGCAGGGCCTTCGGATACGCAGTATTTT
CASSLAGPSDTQYF
>NA|NA|TRBV27|TRBJ2-5
TGTGCCAGCAGCATCAGGAGGATGGAGACCCAGTACTTC
CASSIRRMETQYF
>TRBD1|NA|TRBV7-2|TRBJ2-5
TGTGCCAGCAGCTCGCAGGGGGTGGAGACCCAGTACTTC
CASSSQGVETQYF
>NA|once|TRBV18|TRBJ1-2
TGTGCCAGCTCACCTGGGCTCGGGAACCCCTATGGCTACACCTTC
CASSPGLGNPYGYTF
>TRBD1|NA|TRBV7-2|TRBJ2-1
TGTGCCAGCAGCTTGGTGCCGGGACAGGGGTTCGATGAGCAGTTCTTC
CASSLVPGQGFDEQFF
>TRBD2|NA|TRBV2|TRBJ2-1
TGTGCCAGCAGGGCAACTCCGGGACTAGCGGGAGATGAGCAGTTCTTC
CASRATPGLAGDEQFF
>TRBD2|NA|TRBV27|TRBJ2-3
TGTGCCAGCAGTTCCACGTTTCTAGCGGGGGGTACAGATACGCAGTATTTT
CASSSTFLAGGTDTQYF
>TRBD2|NA|TRBV29-1|TRBJ2-7
TGCAGCGCTTTAACGTGGGGGAGGGGACGCTACGAGCAGTACTTC
CSALTWGRGRYEQYF
>NA|NA|TRBV27|TRBJ2-3
TGTGCCAGCAGTTTTTCTGTCAGGTCCACAGATACGCAGTATTTT
CASSFSVRSTDTQYF
>TRBD1|NA|TRBV7-2|TRBJ1-5
TGTGCCAGCAGCCCAGACAGGGGTCAGCCCCAGCATTTT
CASSPDRGQPQHF
>NA|NA|TRBV28|TRBJ1-2
TGTGCCAGCAGTTTTGCAGAAAACTATGGCTACACCTTC
CASSFAENYGYTF
>NA|NA|TRBV7-9|TRBJ1-6
TGTGCCAGCCTTATTGGGGCAGGGGAAAATTCACCCCTCCACTTT
CASLIGAGENSPLHF